This T cell receptor (beta chain) was retrieved from a study of blood T cells in healthy people across ages. For the second PCR, which ran for about 7 to 11 cycles, a sample-barcoded 5' primer and a J-beta primer mix were used. A template-switch adaptor with 12 random nucleotides tagged each cDNA molecule. TCRdb used MiXCR to reprocess the 5' RACE reads, holding one entry per CDR3 protein. The repertoire holds fewer than 1,200,000 distinct CDR3 sequences, with 25% as singletons. This clonotype was observed a handful of times. Antigen specificity is unknown. General observations from the study: From one million sequenced T cells, diversity estimates were lower bounds. Greater diversity and more naive CD4+ cells were seen in long-lived donors than in aged donors.

Extraction yielded at least 5 micrograms of total RNA per sample. Trimming removed 0 bases from V and 2 bases from J, with 12 bases in between. The CDR3 length is 15 residues. Germline values: CDR1 SGHRS, CDR2 YFSETQ. This sample was shared with a second study, whose subject was T cells of mothers and their children.

Sequenced material: blood. This TCR was recovered from a girl aged 2-10 years in good health. The chain has TRBV5-1 and TRBJ2-7, with D unclear. The DNA of the CDR3 is TGCGCCAGCAGCTTGGCCGCAGTAACGACCTACGAGCAGTACTTC. It yields the protein CASSLAAVTTYEQYF.